This T cell receptor beta chain appears in the sequencing data of a study of control samples from healthy donors and cancer patients. Profiling relied on immunoSEQ multiplex PCR, and the TCRdb table lists in-frame clones only, not all of them. This sample has hundreds of thousands of clones, with roughly 90% found just once. This CDR3 is built from 12 residues. V dropped 5 bases and J dropped 5 bases, with 9 bases sitting between them. Germline values: CDR1 MNHEY, CDR2 SVGAGI. This TCR derives from a man aged 40-49 years with head and neck cancer. This chain joins TRBV6-5 and TRBJ1-1, with D tentatively TRBD1 (5 bases). Sequenced input: PBMCs. The CDR3: CASSTRGTEAFF. The CDR3 nucleotides are TGTGCCAGCAGTACGCGGGGGACTGAAGCTTTCTTT.